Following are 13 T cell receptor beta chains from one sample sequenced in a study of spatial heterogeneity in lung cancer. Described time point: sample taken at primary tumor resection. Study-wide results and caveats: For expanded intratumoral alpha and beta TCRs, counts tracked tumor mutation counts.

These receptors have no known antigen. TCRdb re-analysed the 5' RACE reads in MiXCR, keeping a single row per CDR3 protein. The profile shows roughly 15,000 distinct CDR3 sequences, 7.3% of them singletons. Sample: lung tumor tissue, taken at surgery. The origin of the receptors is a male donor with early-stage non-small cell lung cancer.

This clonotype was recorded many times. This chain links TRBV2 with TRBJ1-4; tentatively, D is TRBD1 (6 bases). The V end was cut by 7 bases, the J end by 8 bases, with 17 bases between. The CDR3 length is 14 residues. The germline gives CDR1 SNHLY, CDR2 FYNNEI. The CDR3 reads CASTVRGAGEKLFF. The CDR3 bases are TGTGCCAGCACGGTTCGGGGGGCAGGGGAAAAACTGTTTTTT.

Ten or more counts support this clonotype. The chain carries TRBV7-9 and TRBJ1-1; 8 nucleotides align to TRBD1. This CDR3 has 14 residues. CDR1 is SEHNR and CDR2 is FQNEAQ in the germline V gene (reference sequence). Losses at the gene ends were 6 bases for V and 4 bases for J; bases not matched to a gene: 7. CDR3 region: CASRRTGFATEAFF. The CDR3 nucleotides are TGTGCCAGCAGGAGGACAGGGTTCGCCACTGAAGCTTTCTTT.

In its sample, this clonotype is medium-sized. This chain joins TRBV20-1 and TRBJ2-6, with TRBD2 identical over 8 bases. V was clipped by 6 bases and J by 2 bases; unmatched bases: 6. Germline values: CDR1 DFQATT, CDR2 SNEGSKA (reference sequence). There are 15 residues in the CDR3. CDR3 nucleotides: TGCAGTGCAGATGCGGGGGGAACTGGGGCCAACGTCCTGACTTTC. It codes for CSADAGGTGANVLTF.

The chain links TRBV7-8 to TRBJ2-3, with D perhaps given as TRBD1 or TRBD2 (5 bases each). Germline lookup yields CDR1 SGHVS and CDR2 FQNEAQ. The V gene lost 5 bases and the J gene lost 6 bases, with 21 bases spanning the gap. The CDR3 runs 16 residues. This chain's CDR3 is CASSVFTGTPSDTQYF. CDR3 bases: TGTGCCAGCAGCGTATTTACCGGGACCCCCTCTGATACGCAGTATTTT.

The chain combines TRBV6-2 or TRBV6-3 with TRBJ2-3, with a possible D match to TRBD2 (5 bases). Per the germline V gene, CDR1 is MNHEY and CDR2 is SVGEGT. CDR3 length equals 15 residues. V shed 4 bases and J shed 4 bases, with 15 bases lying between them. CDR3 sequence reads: CASSSIERVADTQYF. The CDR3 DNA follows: TGTGCCAGCAGTTCCATCGAGAGGGTGGCAGATACGCAGTATTTT.

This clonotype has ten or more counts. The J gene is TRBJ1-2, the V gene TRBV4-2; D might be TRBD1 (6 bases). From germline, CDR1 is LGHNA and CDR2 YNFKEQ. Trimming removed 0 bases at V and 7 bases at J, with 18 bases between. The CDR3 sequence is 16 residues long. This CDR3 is CASSQDMAGTTGGYTF. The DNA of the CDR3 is TGTGCCAGCAGCCAAGATATGGCAGGGACAACAGGTGGCTACACCTTC.

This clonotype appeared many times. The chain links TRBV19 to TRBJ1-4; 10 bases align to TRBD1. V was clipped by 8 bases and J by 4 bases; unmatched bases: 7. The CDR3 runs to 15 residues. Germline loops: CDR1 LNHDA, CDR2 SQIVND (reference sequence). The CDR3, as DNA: TGTGCCAGTTCGACAGGGGGCACCTATAATGAAAAACTGTTTTTT. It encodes CASSTGGTYNEKLFF.

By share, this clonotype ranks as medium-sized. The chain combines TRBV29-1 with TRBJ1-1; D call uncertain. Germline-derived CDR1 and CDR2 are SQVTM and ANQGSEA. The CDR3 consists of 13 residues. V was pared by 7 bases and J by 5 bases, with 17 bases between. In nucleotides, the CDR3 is TGCAGCGCTCTAAAGGGAGAGGGAACTGAAGCTTTCTTT. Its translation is CSALKGEGTEAFF.

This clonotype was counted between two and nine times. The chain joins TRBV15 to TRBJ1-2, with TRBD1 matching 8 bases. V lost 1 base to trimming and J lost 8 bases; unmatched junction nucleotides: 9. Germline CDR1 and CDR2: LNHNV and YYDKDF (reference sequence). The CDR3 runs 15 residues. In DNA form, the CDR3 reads TGTGCCACCAGCAGAGTGGACAGGGCGAGAGGGGGCTACACCTTC. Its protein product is CATSRVDRARGGYTF.

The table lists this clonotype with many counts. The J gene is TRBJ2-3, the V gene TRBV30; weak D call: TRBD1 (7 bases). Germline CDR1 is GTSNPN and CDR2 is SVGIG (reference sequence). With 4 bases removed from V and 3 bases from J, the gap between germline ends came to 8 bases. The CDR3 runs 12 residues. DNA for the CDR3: TGTGCCTGGACAGGGGGGACAGATACGCAGTATTTT. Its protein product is CAWTGGTDTQYF.

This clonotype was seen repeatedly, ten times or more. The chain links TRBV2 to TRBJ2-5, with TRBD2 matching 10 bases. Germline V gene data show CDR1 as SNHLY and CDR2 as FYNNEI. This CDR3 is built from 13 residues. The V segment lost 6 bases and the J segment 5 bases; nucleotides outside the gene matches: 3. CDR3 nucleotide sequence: TGTGCCAGCAGGGGACTAGCGCCCGAGACCCAGTACTTC. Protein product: CASRGLAPETQYF.

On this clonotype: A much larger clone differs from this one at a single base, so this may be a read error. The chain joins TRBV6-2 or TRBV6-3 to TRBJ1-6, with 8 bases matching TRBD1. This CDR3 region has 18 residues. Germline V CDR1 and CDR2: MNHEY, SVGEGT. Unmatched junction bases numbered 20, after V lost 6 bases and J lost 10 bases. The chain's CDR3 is CASSPYTATGTGGSPLHF. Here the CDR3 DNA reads TGTGCCAGCAGCCCCTATACCGCGACCGGGACAGGCGGATCACCCCTCCACTTT.

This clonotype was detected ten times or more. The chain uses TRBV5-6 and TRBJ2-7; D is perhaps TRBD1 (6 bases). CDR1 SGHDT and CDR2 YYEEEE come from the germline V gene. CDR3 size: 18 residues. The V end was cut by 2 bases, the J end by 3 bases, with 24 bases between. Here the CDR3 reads CASSLTVRAAGVHYEQYV. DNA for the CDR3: TGTGCCAGCAGCTTAACAGTACGGGCGGCAGGGGTTCACTACGAGCAGTACGTC.